Below, 21 T cell receptor beta chains from the same sample are listed, as sequenced in a study of blood T cell repertoires in COVID-19. Assay used: immunoSEQ multiplex PCR; TCRdb lists only in-frame clones, some missing. The sample lists hundreds of thousands of clones; roughly four fifths were seen once. Sample: peripheral blood. These receptor sequences come from an older woman with acute or convalescent COVID-19.

Ten or more counts support this clone. Additional DNA sequences in this sample encode the identical CDR3. The rearrangement joins TRBV3-1 (or the pseudogene TRBV3-2) to TRBJ1-2, with D unresolved. Trimming removed 1 base from V and 0 bases from J, with 3 bases in between. There are 13 residues in the CDR3. Germline values: CDR1 LGHDT, CDR2 YNNKEL (reference sequence). The CDR3 protein is CASSQVTNYGYTF. CDR3 DNA: TGTGCCAGCAGCCAAGTCACTAACTATGGCTACACCTTC.

The J gene is TRBJ1-2, the V gene TRBV10-1, with TRBD1 as a possible D gene (5 bases). This CDR3 has 13 amino acids. With 3 bases removed from V and 4 bases from J, the gap between germline ends came to 9 bases. Germline V lookup: CDR1 WNHNN, CDR2 SYGVQD (reference sequence). The CDR3 reads CASSDDSFYGYTF. The CDR3 nucleotides are TGCGCCAGCAGTGACGACAGTTTCTATGGCTACACCTTC.

The V gene is TRBV10-3, the J gene TRBJ2-7; D might be TRBD1 (5 bases). V dropped 3 bases and J dropped 3 bases, with 12 bases sitting between them. The V gene's germline CDR1 is ENHRY and CDR2 SYGVKD. This CDR3 is built from 14 residues. The CDR3 region is CAISEQALNYEQYF. CDR3 DNA sequence: TGTGCCATCAGTGAACAGGCTCTTAACTACGAGCAGTACTTC.

The chain has TRBV28 and TRBJ1-2; D is undetermined. V was trimmed by 3 bases and J by 6 bases, leaving 14 bases between them. CDR1 MDHEN and CDR2 SYDVKM come from the germline V gene. The CDR3 contains 14 residues. CDR3 sequence: CASSFIGELNGYTF. CDR3 coding DNA: TGTGCCAGCAGTTTTATCGGGGAGTTGAATGGCTACACCTTC.

The chain joins TRBV18 to TRBJ1-3, with no clear D. In germline, CDR1 is KGHSH, CDR2 LQKENI. The V and J ends lost 5 bases and 3 bases respectively, with 11 bases between them. This CDR3 spans 14 amino acids. As DNA, the CDR3 is TGTGCCAGCTCATCGTCGGGATTTGGAAACACCATATATTTT. Protein sequence: CASSSSGFGNTIYF.

This clone was seen a single time. The rearrangement uses TRBV4-2 and TRBJ2-5; 9 bases agree with TRBD2. V lost 3 bases and J lost 4; bases outside the gene matches: 6. The CDR3 sequence is 15 residues long. Germline assignment: CDR1 LGHNA and CDR2 YNFKEQ. As DNA, the CDR3 is TGTGCCAGCAGCCACAAAGCGGGGGGCGGAGAGACCCAGTACTTC. Protein: CASSHKAGGGETQYF.

The chain employs TRBV29-1 and TRBJ1-6; no firm D call. The V gene's germline CDR1 is SQVTM and CDR2 ANQGSEA. V was trimmed by 5 bases and J by 8 bases, leaving 10 bases between them. CDR3 size: 12 residues. CDR3 sequence: CSVTFGDSPLHF. The DNA for the CDR3 is TGCAGCGTTACGTTCGGTGATTCACCCCTCCACTTT.

The chain has TRBV4-2 and TRBJ1-5; D gene ambiguous. The V gene's germline CDR1 is LGHNA and CDR2 YNFKEQ. Between the trimmed V and J ends, which lost 4 bases and 4 bases, there was a span of 14 bases. This CDR3 is 15 amino acids long. CDR3 DNA: TGTGCCAGCAGCCCTTGGACGGAGGCTAATCAGCCCCAGCATTTT. It translates to CASSPWTEANQPQHF.

The rearrangement joins TRBV7-8 to TRBJ2-2; 9 nucleotides agree with TRBD1. The germline CDR1 and CDR2 sequences are SGHVS and FQNEAQ. CDR3 size: 15 residues. Trimming removed 5 bases from V and 7 bases from J; junction bases left unmatched: 8. This chain's CDR3 is CASSRIQGAGGELFF. The CDR3 DNA reads as TGTGCCAGCAGCCGGATACAGGGGGCTGGCGGGGAGCTGTTTTTT. The variable domain in full, completed from reference TRBV7-8 and TRBJ2-2, reads GAGVSQSPRYKVAKRGQDVALRCDPISGHVSLFWYQQALGQGPEFLTYFQNEAQLDKSGLPSDRFFAERPEGSVSTLKIQRTQQEDSAVYLCASSRIQGAGGELFFGEGSRLTVL.

The chain combines TRBV18 with TRBJ1-3; TRBD1 agrees at 7 bases. Trimming cost V 1 base and J 0 bases; bases outside gene matches: 15. CDR1 KGHSH and CDR2 LQKENI come from the germline V gene. This CDR3 has 20 residues. DNA of the CDR3: TGTGCCAGCTCACCACTATCTTCGACAGGGAATCGCCCCTCTGGAAACACCATATATTTT. Protein: CASSPLSSTGNRPSGNTIYF.

The chain is built from TRBV27 and TRBJ1-2; 7 positions agree with TRBD1. V shed 1 base and J 8 bases; nucleotides not matched to a gene: 7. Germline lookup yields CDR1 MNHEY and CDR2 SMNVEV (reference sequence). The CDR3 sequence is 14 residues long. The CDR3 DNA follows: TGTGCCAGCAGTTTATATACAGGGGCGGGAGGCTACACCTTC. Protein: CASSLYTGAGGYTF.

V and J are TRBV2 and TRBJ2-5, with D tentatively TRBD1 (5 bases). The CDR3 totals 15 residues. The V end lost 4 bases, the J end lost 1 base, and 13 bases lay between the germline ends. CDR1 is SNHLY and CDR2 is FYNNEI in the germline V gene. CDR3 in amino acids: CASSAQGVFQETQYF. In DNA form, the CDR3 reads TGTGCCAGCAGTGCCCAAGGGGTTTTCCAAGAGACCCAGTACTTC. Complete variable domain (other parts from reference TRBV2 and TRBJ2-5): EPEVTQTPSHQVTQMGQEVILRCVPISNHLYFYWYRQILGQKVEFLVSFYNNEISEKSEIFDDQFSVERPDGSNFTLKIRSTKLEDSAMYFCASSAQGVFQETQYFGPGTRLLVL.

The gene calls are TRBV9 and TRBJ2-2; 9 nucleotides align to TRBD2. The CDR3 covers 18 residues. CDR1 SGDLS and CDR2 YYNGEE come from the germline V gene. J was trimmed by 1 base and V by 2 bases; bases with no gene match: 9. CDR3: CASSVLSGGARNTGELFF. Here the CDR3 DNA reads TGTGCCAGCAGCGTTCTTAGCGGGGGCGCGAGGAACACCGGGGAGCTGTTTTTT. The full variable domain, rest sourced from reference TRBV9 and TRBJ2-2, is DSGVTQTPKHLITATGQRVTLRCSPRSGDLSVYWYQQSLDQGLQFLIQYYNGEERAKGNILERFSAQQFPDLHSELNLSSLELGDSALYFCASSVLSGGARNTGELFFGEGSRLTVL.

This clone is a singleton in its sample. The rearrangement joins TRBV6-4 to TRBJ1-1, with TRBD1 as a possible D gene (6 bases). Trimming left V 4 bases short and J 5 bases short, with 14 bases between. Germline assignment: CDR1 MRHNA and CDR2 SNTAGT. This CDR3 is 14 amino acids long. CDR3 region: CASSGTGRGTEAFF. Here the CDR3 DNA reads TGTGCCAGCAGTGGAACAGGGCGGGGGACTGAAGCTTTCTTT.

This clone was recorded only once. This chain links TRBV4-1 with TRBJ1-3; no firm D call. CDR1 is MGHRA and CDR2 is YSYEKL in the germline V gene. The CDR3 totals 14 residues. Trimming removed 4 bases from V and 4 bases from J, with 11 bases in between. CDR3 bases: TGCGCCAGCAGCCTAAGAGTACAGGGAAACACCATATATTTT. It is translated as CASSLRVQGNTIYF.

CDR3 residues: CAITATGGVDTEAFF. CDR3 sequence (DNA): TGTGCCATCACCGCGACAGGGGGCGTCGACACTGAAGCTTTCTTT. The gene calls are TRBV10-3 and TRBJ1-1; 10 nucleotides match TRBD1. This CDR3 region has 15 residues. Germline V gene data show CDR1 as ENHRY and CDR2 as SYGVKD. After removal of 7 bases from V and 3 bases from J, the junction contained 8 bases not matched to a gene.

J is TRBJ2-4 and V is TRBV7-2; no firm D call. V dropped 4 bases and J dropped 8 bases, with 9 bases sitting between them. Germline values: CDR1 SGHTA, CDR2 FQGNSA. The CDR3 is made up of 12 amino acids. The CDR3 loop is CASSSLADIQYF. The CDR3 DNA is TGTGCCAGCAGCTCCCTCGCGGACATTCAGTACTTC.

The chain joins TRBV10-3 to TRBJ1-2, with a tentative D call TRBD1 (6 bases). The CDR3 is 13 amino acids. V lost 7 bases and J 4 bases, leaving 13 bases between the germline ends. Germline V gives CDR1 ENHRY, CDR2 SYGVKD. CDR3 protein: CAINGGSSYGYTF. CDR3 nucleotides: TGTGCCATCAATGGGGGCAGCTCCTATGGCTACACCTTC.

The rearrangement joins TRBV7-2 to TRBJ2-4; D is perhaps TRBD1 (6 bases). Trimming cost V 3 bases and J 1 base, with 16 bases left between them. The CDR3 has 17 residues. The V gene's germline CDR1 is SGHTA and CDR2 FQGNSA. CDR3 bases: TGTGCCAGCAGCTTTACAGGGCTACTGAGGGCCAAAAACATTCAGTACTTC. Amino acids: CASSFTGLLRAKNIQYF.

The chain couples TRBV30 to TRBJ1-4; 9 bases match TRBD1. The CDR3 contains 16 residues. The germline CDR1 and CDR2 sequences are GTSNPN and SVGIG (reference sequence). J was trimmed by 3 bases and V by 1 base; bases with no gene match: 6. The CDR3 coding sequence is TGTGCCTGGAGTGCCAAACAGGGGGCCGCTAATGAAAAACTGTTTTTT. The encoded protein is CAWSAKQGAANEKLFF.

The V call is TRBV6-5, the J call TRBJ1-4; 11 nucleotides agree with TRBD1. Unmatched junction bases numbered 9, after V lost 8 bases and J lost 10 bases. This CDR3 is built from 14 residues. Germline lookup yields CDR1 MNHEY and CDR2 SVGAGI. CDR3 DNA sequence: TGTGCCAGCGGGGACAGGGGGATGGAAAGAAAACTGTTTTTT. Translated, it gives CASGDRGMERKLFF.